This T cell receptor beta chain was obtained from a study of blood T cell repertoires in COVID-19. In the source study's methods: Estimation of nucleated cell counts relied on the amplification of reference gene primers. TCRdb keeps only in-frame clones here, not all; method: immunoSEQ multiplex PCR. Clone size and V and J calls were adopted from that table, with D and trimming inferred from the DNA. The repertoire has a few hundred thousand clones, 80% to 85% of them found once; the top ten carry 6.8%. In this sample, this clone turned up once. The CDR3 spans 15 residues. Trimming removed 5 bases from V and 1 base from J, with 16 bases in between. Germline V CDR1 and CDR2: SGHRS, YFSETQ.

The clonotype was recovered from a middle-aged woman who had recovered from COVID-19. The chain uses TRBV5-1 and TRBJ2-7, with D possibly matching TRBD1 (7 bases). The sequenced sample was PBMCs or T cells enriched from blood (not recorded which). CDR3 residues: CASRGLTGRSYEQYF. Written as DNA, the CDR3 is TGCGCCAGCAGGGGACTGACAGGGCGGTCCTACGAGCAGTACTTC.